Below, 9 T cell receptor beta chains from the same sample are listed, as sequenced in a study of blood T cell repertoires in COVID-19. The table came from immunoSEQ multiplex PCR; TCRdb's copy has only in-frame clones and leaves some out. The table shows hundreds of thousands of clones, with approximately 80% occurring only once. Sequenced: peripheral blood. The source is a woman aged 70-85 years with acute or convalescent COVID-19.

The V gene is TRBV2, the J gene TRBJ1-5, with D hard to call. Trimming took 6 bases from V and 6 from J, leaving 15 bases between them. This CDR3 has 14 residues. CDR1 SNHLY and CDR2 FYNNEI come from the germline V gene. The CDR3 nucleotides are TGTGCCAGCAGGGGTGACGGGCGGGTTCAGCCCCAGCATTTT. Protein product: CASRGDGRVQPQHF.

The chain is built from TRBV28 and TRBJ2-7; D gene unclear. V was shortened by 2 bases and J by 1 base, with 6 bases between the two germline ends. The V gene's germline CDR1 is MDHEN and CDR2 SYDVKM. This CDR3 has 13 residues. For the CDR3, the DNA is TGTGCCAGCAGTTTAGGGCAGTCCTACGAGCAGTACTTC. Protein: CASSLGQSYEQYF.

Points on this clone: This specimen includes other DNA sequences encoding the same CDR3. V is TRBV27 and J is TRBJ2-6; a weak D match, TRBD1 (6 bases). Germline CDR1 is MNHEY and CDR2 is SMNVEV (reference sequence). The CDR3 consists of 15 residues. V was pared by 2 bases and J by 4 bases, with 9 bases between. The CDR3, as DNA: TGTGCCAGCAGTTTACACAGGGCCGGGGCCAACGTCCTGACTTTC. Protein sequence: CASSLHRAGANVLTF.

The gene calls are TRBV4-2 and TRBJ1-3; D unresolved. Germline CDR1 LGHNA, CDR2 YNFKEQ. The CDR3 extends over 16 amino acids. Trimming took 0 bases from V and 4 from J, leaving 13 bases between them. The CDR3 sequence: CASSQDRRSVGNTIYF. The CDR3 nucleotides are TGTGCCAGCAGCCAAGATAGGAGGTCAGTCGGAAACACCATATATTTT.

This CDR3 is CASSQSYASGVFTDTQYF. In DNA form, the CDR3 reads TGTGCCAGCAGCCAATCATATGCTAGCGGGGTATTCACAGATACGCAGTATTTT. This chain uses TRBV4-2 with TRBJ2-3, with 9 bases identical to TRBD2. Germline CDR1 reads LGHNA; CDR2 reads YNFKEQ. The V and J ends lost 2 bases and 2 bases, in that order; junction bases with no gene match: 11. The CDR3 has 18 residues.

CDR3 loop: CASSLARQAHYTF. The CDR3 bases are TGTGCCAGCAGCTTAGCGCGTCAGGCTCACTACACCTTC. V gene TRBV7-2 combines with J gene TRBJ1-2; D is unclear. Germline V gene sequence: CDR1 SGHTA, CDR2 FQGNSA. The V and J ends lost 0 bases and 10 bases respectively, with 12 bases between them. This CDR3 spans 13 amino acids.

In DNA, the CDR3 is TGTGCCAGCGTCCGGGACAGGGGCTCTGGAAACACCATATATTTT. This sequence encodes CASVRDRGSGNTIYF. The V call is TRBV6-5, the J call TRBJ1-3, with 10 bases lining up with TRBD1. This CDR3 has 15 amino acids. Germline lookup yields CDR1 MNHEY and CDR2 SVGAGI. V shed 8 bases, J shed 0 bases, and the junction held 4 bases outside the gene matches.

This clone has just a few counts. This sequence joins TRBV12-3 or TRBV12-4 and TRBJ2-7; TRBD2 might be the D (5 bases). CDR3 length: 12 amino acids. V lost 2 bases to trimming and J lost 3 bases, with 5 bases between them. CDR3 sequence reads: CASSLRGYEQYF. In DNA, the CDR3 is TGTGCCAGCAGTTTACGGGGCTACGAGCAGTACTTC.

The J gene is TRBJ1-4, the V gene TRBV4-1; 11 nucleotides match TRBD1. V shed 4 bases, J shed 7 bases, and the junction held 11 bases outside the gene matches. This CDR3 spans 17 amino acids. Per germline, CDR1 MGHRA and CDR2 YSYEKL. CDR3 sequence reads: CASSLRGQGARGEKLFF. CDR3 DNA: TGCGCCAGCAGCCTCCGAGGACAGGGGGCGCGGGGTGAAAAACTGTTTTTT.